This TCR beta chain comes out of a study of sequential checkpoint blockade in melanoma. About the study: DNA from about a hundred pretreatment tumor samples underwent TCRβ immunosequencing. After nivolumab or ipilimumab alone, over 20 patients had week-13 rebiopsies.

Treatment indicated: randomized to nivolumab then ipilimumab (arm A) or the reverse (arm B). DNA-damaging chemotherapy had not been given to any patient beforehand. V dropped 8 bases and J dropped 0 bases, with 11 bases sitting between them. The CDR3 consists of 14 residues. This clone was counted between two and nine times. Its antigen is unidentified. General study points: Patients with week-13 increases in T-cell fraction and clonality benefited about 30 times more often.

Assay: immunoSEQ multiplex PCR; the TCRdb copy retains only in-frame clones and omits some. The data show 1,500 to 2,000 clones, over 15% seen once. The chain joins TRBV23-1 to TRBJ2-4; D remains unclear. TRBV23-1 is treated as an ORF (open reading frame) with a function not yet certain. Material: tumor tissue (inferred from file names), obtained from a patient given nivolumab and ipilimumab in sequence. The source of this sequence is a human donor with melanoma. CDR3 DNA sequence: TGCGCCAGCCCGCCCGGAATAGCCAAAAACATTCAGTACTTC. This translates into CASPPGIAKNIQYF.